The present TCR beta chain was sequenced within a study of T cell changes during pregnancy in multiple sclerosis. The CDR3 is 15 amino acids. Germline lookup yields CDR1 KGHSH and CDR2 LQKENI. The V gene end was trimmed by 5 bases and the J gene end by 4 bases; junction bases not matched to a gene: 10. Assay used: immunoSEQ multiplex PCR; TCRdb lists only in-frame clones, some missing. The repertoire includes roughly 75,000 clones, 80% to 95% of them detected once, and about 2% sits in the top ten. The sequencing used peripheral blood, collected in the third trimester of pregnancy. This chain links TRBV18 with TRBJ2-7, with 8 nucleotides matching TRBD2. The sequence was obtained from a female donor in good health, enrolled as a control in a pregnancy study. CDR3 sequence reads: CASSSQRERVYEQYF. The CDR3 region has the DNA TGTGCCAGCTCAAGTCAGCGGGAGAGAGTGTACGAGCAGTACTTC. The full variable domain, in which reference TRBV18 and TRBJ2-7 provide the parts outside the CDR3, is NAGVMQNPRHLVRRRGQEARLRCSPMKGHSHVYWYRQLPEEGLKFMVYLQKENIIDESGMPKERFSAEFPKEGPSILRIQQVVRGDSAAYFCASSSQRERVYEQYFGPGTRLTVT.